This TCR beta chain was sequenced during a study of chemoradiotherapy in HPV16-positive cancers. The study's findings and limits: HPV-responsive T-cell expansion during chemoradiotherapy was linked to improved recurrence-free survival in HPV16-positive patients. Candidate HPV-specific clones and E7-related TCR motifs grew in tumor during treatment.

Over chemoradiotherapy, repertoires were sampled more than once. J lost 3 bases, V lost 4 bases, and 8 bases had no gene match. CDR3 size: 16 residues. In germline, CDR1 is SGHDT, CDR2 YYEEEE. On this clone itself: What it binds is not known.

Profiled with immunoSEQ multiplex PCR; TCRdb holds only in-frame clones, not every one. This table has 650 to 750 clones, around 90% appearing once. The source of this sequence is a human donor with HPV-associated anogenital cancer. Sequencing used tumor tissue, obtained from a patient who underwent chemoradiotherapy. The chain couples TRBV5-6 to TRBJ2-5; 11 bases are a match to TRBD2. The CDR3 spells CASSARTSGYEETQYF. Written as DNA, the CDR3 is TGTGCCAGCAGCGCCCGGACTAGCGGGTACGAAGAGACCCAGTACTTC.